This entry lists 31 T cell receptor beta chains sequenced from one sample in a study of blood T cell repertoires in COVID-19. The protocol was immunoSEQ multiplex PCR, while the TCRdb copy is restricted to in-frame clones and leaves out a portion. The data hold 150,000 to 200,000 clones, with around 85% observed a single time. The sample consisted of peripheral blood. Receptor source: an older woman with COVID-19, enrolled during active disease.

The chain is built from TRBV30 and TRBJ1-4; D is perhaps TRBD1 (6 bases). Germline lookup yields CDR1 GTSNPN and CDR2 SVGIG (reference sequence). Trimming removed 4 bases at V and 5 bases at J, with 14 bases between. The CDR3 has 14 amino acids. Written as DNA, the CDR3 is TGTGCCTGGACAGTGGGGGCATTAAATGAAAAACTGTTTTTT. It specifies CAWTVGALNEKLFF.

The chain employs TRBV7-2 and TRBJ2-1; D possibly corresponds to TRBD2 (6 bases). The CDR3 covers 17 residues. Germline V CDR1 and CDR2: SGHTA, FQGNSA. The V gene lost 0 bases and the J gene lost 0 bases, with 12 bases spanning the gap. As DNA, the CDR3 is TGTGCCAGCAGCTTAGCTGGCGGGATGGGCTCCTACAATGAGCAGTTCTTC. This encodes CASSLAGGMGSYNEQFF.

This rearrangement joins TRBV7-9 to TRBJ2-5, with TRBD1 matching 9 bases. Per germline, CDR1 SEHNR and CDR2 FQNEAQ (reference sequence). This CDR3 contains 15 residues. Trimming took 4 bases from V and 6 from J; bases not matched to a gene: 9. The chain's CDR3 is CASSSLNRGRKTQYF. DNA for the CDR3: TGTGCCAGCAGCTCCCTGAACAGGGGGCGGAAGACCCAGTACTTC.

The CDR3 DNA is TGTGCCAGCAGTGACCGCAGGGGCCTCTCCTACAATGAGCAGTTCTTC. Amino acid sequence: CASSDRRGLSYNEQFF. The chain joins TRBV6-1 to TRBJ2-1, with a tentative D call TRBD1 (6 bases). The CDR3 runs 16 residues. Germline values: CDR1 MNHNS, CDR2 SASEGT. V dropped 3 bases and J dropped 0 bases, with 12 bases sitting between them.

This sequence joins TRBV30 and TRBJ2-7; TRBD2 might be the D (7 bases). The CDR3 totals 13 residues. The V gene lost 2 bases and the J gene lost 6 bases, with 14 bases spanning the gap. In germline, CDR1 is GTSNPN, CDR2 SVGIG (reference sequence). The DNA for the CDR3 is TGTGCCTGGAGTATCGGGGGGCAGGGCGAGCAGTACTTC. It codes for CAWSIGGQGEQYF.

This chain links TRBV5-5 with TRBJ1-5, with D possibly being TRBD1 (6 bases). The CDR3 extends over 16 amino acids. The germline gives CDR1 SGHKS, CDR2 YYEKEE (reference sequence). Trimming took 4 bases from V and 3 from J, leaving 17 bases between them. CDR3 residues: CASSLWVDRPNQPQHF. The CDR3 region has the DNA TGTGCCAGCAGCCTGTGGGTGGACAGACCCAATCAGCCCCAGCATTTT.

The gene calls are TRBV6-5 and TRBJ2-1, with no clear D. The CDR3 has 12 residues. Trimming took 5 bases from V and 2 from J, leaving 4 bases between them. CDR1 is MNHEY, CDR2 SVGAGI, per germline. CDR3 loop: CASSQTYNEQFF. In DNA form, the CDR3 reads TGTGCCAGCAGTCAGACCTACAATGAGCAGTTCTTC.

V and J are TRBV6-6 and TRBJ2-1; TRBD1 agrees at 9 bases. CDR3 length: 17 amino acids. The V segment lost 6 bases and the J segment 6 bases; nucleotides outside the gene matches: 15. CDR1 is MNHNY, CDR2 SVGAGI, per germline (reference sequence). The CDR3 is CASRRPLGQGGANEQFF. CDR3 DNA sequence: TGTGCCAGCAGACGACCATTGGGACAGGGAGGGGCCAATGAGCAGTTCTTC.

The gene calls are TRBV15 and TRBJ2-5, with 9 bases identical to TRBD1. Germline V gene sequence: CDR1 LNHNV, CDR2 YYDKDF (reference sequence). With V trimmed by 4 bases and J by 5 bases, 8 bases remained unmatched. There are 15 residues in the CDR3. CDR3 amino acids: CATSINRGPGETQYF. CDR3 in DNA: TGTGCCACCAGCATCAACAGGGGGCCCGGGGAGACCCAGTACTTC.

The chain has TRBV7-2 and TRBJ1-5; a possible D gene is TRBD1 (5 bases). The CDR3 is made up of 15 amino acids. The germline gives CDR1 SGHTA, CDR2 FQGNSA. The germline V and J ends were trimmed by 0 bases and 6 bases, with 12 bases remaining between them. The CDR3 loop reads CASSLAPGSGQPQHF. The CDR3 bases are TGTGCCAGCAGCTTAGCGCCAGGGTCAGGTCAGCCCCAGCATTTT.

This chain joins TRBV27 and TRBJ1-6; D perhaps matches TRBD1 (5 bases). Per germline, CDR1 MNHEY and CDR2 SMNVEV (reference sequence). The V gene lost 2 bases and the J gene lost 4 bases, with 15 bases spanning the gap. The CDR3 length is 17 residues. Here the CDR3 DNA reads TGTGCCAGCAGTTTAATCCGGCGGGGACGGTATAATTCACCCCTCCACTTT. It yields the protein CASSLIRRGRYNSPLHF.

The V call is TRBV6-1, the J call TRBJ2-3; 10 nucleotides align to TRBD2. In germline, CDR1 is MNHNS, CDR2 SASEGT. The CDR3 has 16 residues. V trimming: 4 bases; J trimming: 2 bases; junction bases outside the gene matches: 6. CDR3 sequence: CASSVSSGRYTDTQYF. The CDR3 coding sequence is TGTGCCAGCAGTGTCTCTAGCGGGAGATACACAGATACGCAGTATTTT.

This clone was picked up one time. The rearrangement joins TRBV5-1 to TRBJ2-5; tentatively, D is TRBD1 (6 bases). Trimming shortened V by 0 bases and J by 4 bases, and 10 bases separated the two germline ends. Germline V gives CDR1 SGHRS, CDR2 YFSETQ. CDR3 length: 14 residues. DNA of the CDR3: TGCGCCAGCAGCTTGGTTGCCAGGGGAGAGACCCAGTACTTC. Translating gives CASSLVARGETQYF.

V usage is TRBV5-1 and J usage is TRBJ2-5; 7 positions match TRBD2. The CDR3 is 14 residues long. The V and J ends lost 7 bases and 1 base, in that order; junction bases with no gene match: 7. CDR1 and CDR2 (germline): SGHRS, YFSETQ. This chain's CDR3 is CASRSGTVQETQYF. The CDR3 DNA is TGCGCCAGCCGAAGCGGGACGGTCCAAGAGACCCAGTACTTC.

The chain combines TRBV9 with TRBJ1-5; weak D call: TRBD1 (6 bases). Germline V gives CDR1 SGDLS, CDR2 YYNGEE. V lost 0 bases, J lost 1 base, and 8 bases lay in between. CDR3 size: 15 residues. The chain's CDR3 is CASSVEGGSNQPQHF. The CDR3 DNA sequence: TGTGCCAGCAGCGTAGAGGGGGGGAGCAATCAGCCCCAGCATTTT. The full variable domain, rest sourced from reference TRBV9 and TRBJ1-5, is DSGVTQTPKHLITATGQRVTLRCSPRSGDLSVYWYQQSLDQGLQFLIQYYNGEERAKGNILERFSAQQFPDLHSELNLSSLELGDSALYFCASSVEGGSNQPQHFGDGTRLSIL.

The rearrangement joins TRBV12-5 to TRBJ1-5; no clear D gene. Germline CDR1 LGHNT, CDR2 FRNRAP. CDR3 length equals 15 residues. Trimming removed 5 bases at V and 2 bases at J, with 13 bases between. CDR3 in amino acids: CASGLRVSGNQPQHF. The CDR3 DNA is TGTGCTAGTGGTCTTCGGGTTTCGGGCAATCAGCCCCAGCATTTT. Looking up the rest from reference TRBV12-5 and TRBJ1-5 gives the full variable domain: DARVTQTPRHKVTEMGQEVTMRCQPILGHNTVFWYRQTMMQGLELLAYFRNRAPLDDSGMPKDRFSAEMPDATLATLKIQPSEPRDSAVYFCASGLRVSGNQPQHFGDGTRLSIL.

CDR3: CASSVGTGQRNSPLHF. The CDR3 coding sequence is TGTGCCAGCAGTGTTGGGACAGGGCAGAGGAATTCACCCCTCCACTTT. The V and J genes are TRBV2 and TRBJ1-6, with 9 positions matching TRBD1. After removal of 4 bases from V and 7 bases from J, the junction contained 8 bases not matched to a gene. The CDR3 is made up of 16 amino acids. Germline assignment: CDR1 SNHLY and CDR2 FYNNEI.

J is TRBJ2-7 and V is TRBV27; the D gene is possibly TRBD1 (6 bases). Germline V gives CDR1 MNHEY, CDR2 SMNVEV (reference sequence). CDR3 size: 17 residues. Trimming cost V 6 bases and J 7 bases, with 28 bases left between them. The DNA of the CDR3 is TGTGCCAGCAGCCTGACAGGCCCCAGAGGGTCCATAAGGGAGCAGTACTTC. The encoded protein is CASSLTGPRGSIREQYF.

The CDR3 DNA is TGTGCCAGCACCTTCGAGAACAGCTTGGAGACCCAGTACTTC. Translating it yields CASTFENSLETQYF. This chain links TRBV28 with TRBJ2-5, with D hard to call. CDR3 length: 14 residues. Trimming removed 7 bases at V and 5 bases at J, with 17 bases between. Germline V CDR1 and CDR2: MDHEN, SYDVKM.

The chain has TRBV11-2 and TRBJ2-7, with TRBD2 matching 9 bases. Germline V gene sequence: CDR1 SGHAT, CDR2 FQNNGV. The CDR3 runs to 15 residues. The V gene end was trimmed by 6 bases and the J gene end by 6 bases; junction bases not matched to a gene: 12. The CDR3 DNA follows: TGTGCCAGCAGTCAAACCGGAGCGGGAGGCGGCGAGCAGTACTTC. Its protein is CASSQTGAGGGEQYF.

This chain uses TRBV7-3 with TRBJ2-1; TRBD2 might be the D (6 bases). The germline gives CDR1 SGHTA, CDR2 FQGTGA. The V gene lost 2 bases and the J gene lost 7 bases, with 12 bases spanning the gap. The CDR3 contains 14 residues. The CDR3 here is CASSLRVEGNEQFF. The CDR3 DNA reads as TGTGCCAGCAGCTTACGGGTGGAGGGGAATGAGCAGTTCTTC.

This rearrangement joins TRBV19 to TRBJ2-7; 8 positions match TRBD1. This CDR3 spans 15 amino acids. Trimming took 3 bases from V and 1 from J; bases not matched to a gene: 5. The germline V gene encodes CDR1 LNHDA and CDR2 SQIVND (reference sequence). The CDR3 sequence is CASSISGQGSYEQYF. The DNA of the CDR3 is TGTGCCAGTAGTATTTCCGGACAGGGATCCTACGAGCAGTACTTC.

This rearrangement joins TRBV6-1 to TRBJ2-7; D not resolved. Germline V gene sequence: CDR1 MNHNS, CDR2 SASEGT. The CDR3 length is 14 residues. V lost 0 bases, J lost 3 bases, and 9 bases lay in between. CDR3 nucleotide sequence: TGTGCCAGCAGTGAAGCGCAGGATTTCTACGAGCAGTACTTC. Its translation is CASSEAQDFYEQYF.

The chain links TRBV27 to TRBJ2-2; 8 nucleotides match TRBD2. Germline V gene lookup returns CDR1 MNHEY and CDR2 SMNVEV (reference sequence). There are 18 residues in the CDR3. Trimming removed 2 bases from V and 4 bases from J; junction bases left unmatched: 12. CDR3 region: CASSLTIRGGWRTGELFF. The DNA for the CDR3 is TGTGCCAGCAGTTTAACTATACGGGGGGGGTGGCGCACCGGGGAGCTGTTTTTT.

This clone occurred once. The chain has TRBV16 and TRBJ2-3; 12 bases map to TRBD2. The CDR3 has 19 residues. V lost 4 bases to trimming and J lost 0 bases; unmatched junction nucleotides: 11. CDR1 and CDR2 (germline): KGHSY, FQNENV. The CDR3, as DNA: TGTGCCAGCAGCCGGATCCCACCGGGACTAGCGGGTAGCACAGATACGCAGTATTTT. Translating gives CASSRIPPGLAGSTDTQYF. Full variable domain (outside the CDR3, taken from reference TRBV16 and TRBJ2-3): GEEVAQTPKHLVRGEGQKAKLYCAPIKGHSYVFWYQQVLKNEFKFLISFQNENVFDETGMPKERFSAKCLPNSPCSLEIQATKLEDSAVYFCASSRIPPGLAGSTDTQYFGPGTRLTVL.

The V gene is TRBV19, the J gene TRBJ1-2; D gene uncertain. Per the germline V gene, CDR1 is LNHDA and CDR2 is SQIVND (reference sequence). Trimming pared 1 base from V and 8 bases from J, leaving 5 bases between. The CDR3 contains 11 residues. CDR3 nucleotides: TGTGCCAGTAGTATAGGAGTGGGCTACACCTTC. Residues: CASSIGVGYTF. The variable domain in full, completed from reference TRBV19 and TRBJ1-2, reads DGGITQSPKYLFRKEGQNVTLSCEQNLNHDAMYWYRQDPGQGLRLIYYSQIVNDFQKGDIAEGYSVSREKKESFPLTVTSAQKNPTAFYLCASSIGVGYTFGSGTRLTVV.

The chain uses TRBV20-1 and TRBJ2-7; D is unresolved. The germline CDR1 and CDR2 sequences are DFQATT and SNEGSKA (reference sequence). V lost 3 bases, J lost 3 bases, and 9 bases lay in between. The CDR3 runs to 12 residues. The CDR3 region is CSASPSFYEQYF. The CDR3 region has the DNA TGCAGTGCTAGTCCCAGTTTCTACGAGCAGTACTTC.

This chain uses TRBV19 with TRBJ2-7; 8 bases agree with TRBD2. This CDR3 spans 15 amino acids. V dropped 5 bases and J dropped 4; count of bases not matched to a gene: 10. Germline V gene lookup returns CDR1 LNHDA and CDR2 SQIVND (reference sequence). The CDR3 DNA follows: TGTGCCAGTAGTCCGCCGGGGGGGGCGGGATACGAGCAGTACTTC. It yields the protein CASSPPGGAGYEQYF.

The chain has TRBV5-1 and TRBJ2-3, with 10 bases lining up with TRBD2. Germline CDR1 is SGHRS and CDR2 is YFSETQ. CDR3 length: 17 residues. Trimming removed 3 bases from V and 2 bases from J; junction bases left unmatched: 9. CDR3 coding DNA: TGCGCCAGCAGCTCCTTAGCGGGAGGAGGGACCACAGATACGCAGTATTTT. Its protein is CASSSLAGGGTTDTQYF. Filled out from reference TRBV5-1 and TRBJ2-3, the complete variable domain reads KAGVTQTPRYLIKTRGQQVTLSCSPISGHRSVSWYQQTPGQGLQFLFEYFSETQRNKGNFPGRFSGRQFSNSRSEMNVSTLELGDSALYLCASSSLAGGGTTDTQYFGPGTRLTVL.

Here the CDR3 DNA reads TGTGCCAGCAGCACCCCCTGGGGGCAGGCACCTGAAGCTTTCTTT. Translation gives CASSTPWGQAPEAFF. The genes are TRBV21-1 and TRBJ1-1; the table's D call of TRBD1 was not tested on the DNA. TRBV21-1 is listed as a pseudogene. CDR3 size: 15 residues.

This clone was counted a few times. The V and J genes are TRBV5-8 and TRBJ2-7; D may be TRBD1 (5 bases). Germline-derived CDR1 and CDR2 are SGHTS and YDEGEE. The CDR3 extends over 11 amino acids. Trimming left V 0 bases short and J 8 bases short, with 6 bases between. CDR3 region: CASSLAGKQYF. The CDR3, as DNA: TGTGCCAGCAGCTTGGCAGGGAAGCAGTACTTC.